This TCR beta chain was sequenced for a study of vaccination and CD4 T cells after COVID-19. For this clonotype: What it binds is unknown.

Indicated treatment: approximately nine-day PBMC culture with coronavirus spike peptide pools or control peptides (ViraFEST assay). Cell culture was performed with 2.2 million or so PBMCs per well in the presence of approximately 10 IU/ml IL-2 and around 9.7 ug/ml peptide pools. With approximately 10 days of culture completed, CD4+ T cells were isolated by negative selection. The Oncomine TCR Beta short-read assay sequenced DNA from cultured CD4+ T cells. Each CDR3 protein is one row after TCRdb ran MiXCR on the PCR reads. The sample contains 11,000 to 15,000 distinct CDR3 sequences, roughly 73% of which appear only once. Whole-study findings and limits: In median terms, SARS-CoV-2-reactive clonotypes went from 21 to 38, a nonsignificant rise.

The source of this sequence is a human donor who had recovered from COVID-19. Sequencing was done on a sample of CD4+ T cells from blood, cultured in vitro.

CDR3 sequence reads: CASSRAGGGSNQPQHF. The CDR3 DNA sequence: TGCGCCAGCAGTCGTGCTGGGGGCGGAAGCAATCAGCCCCAGCATTTT. The V gene is TRBV10-2, the J gene TRBJ1-5; D is perhaps TRBD1 (6 bases). This CDR3 is 16 amino acids long. In germline, CDR1 is WSHSY, CDR2 SAAADI. V lost 5 bases, J lost 1 base, and 15 bases lay in between.